These 9 T cell receptor beta chains came from one sample sequenced in a study of T-cell memory formation after mild COVID-19 (TCRdb year 2021). Library preparation was by 5' RACE. Sequenced on an Illumina NovaSeq 6000. TCRdb ran its own pipeline on the public reads, namely fastp trimming at Q25 and MiXCR clone calling, and kept in-frame beta chains. All rows with the same CDR3 protein become a single entry with the most common DNA and genes. In all, the sample holds about 410,000 distinct CDR3 sequences, and approximately 19% of those were seen once. The ten largest clones take up approximately 21% of the sample. The specimen sequenced was PBMCs or a T cell subset sorted from them (not recorded which). All receptors derive from a man between 18 and 35 years old who had mild COVID-19 (a few samples of this study predate the infection). The sample titles of this study are shuffled in the database, so cell type and time point are left out; the donor was told from shared clones.

In this sample, this clonotype turned up a few times. V and J are TRBV6-5 and TRBJ1-1; D perhaps matches TRBD1 (6 bases). V was pared by 7 bases and J by 5 bases, with 17 bases between. Germline CDR1 MNHEY, CDR2 SVGAGI. The CDR3 is 14 amino acids. CDR3 in amino acids: CASTTPGARTEAFF. The CDR3 DNA sequence: TGTGCCAGCACCACCCCGGGGGCGAGGACTGAAGCTTTCTTT.

This chain links TRBV7-9 with TRBJ1-2, with D possibly matching TRBD1 (5 bases). CDR1 is SEHNR, CDR2 FQNEAQ, per germline (reference sequence). V lost 3 bases and J lost 5, with 13 bases in between. The CDR3 loop spans 14 amino acids. The CDR3 sequence is CASSLQGASYGYTF. In DNA, the CDR3 is TGTGCCAGCAGCTTGCAGGGCGCGTCGTATGGCTACACCTTC.

This chain uses TRBV7-2 with TRBJ2-7; tentative D call: TRBD2 (6 bases). CDR3 length: 15 amino acids. The germline V gene has CDR1 SGHTA and CDR2 FQGNSA. Trimming removed 4 bases from V and 3 bases from J, with 16 bases in between. The CDR3 spells CASSSVVGGIYEQYV. The CDR3, as DNA: TGTGCCAGCAGCTCCGTGGTGGGGGGAATCTACGAGCAGTACGTC.

CDR3 in amino acids: CSARINGGGEQFF. The DNA for the CDR3 is TGCAGTGCTAGAATAAACGGGGGAGGCGAGCAGTTCTTC. The chain couples TRBV20-1 to TRBJ2-1, with D tentatively TRBD2 (6 bases). Looked up from germline, CDR1 is DFQATT and CDR2 is SNEGSKA (reference sequence). This CDR3 contains 13 residues. The V end lost 2 bases, the J end lost 10 bases, and 15 bases lay between the germline ends.

This clonotype was seen only a few times. The chain has TRBV12-3 or TRBV12-4 and TRBJ1-6, with D perhaps TRBD1 (6 bases). The CDR3 loop spans 14 amino acids. V was trimmed by 6 bases and J by 6 bases, leaving 12 bases between them. In DNA, the CDR3 is TGTGCCAGCAGCGATCAGGGGATTAATTCACCCCTCCACTTT. This codes for CASSDQGINSPLHF.

This clonotype was counted a few times. V gene TRBV5-1 combines with J gene TRBJ2-7; TRBD1 matches 7 bases. The CDR3 totals 14 residues. The trim removed 4 bases at V and 4 bases at J, leaving 8 bases unmatched. Germline CDR1 and CDR2: SGHRS and YFSETQ. The CDR3 DNA sequence: TGCGCCAGCAGCCTGACCGGGACAGCTTACGAGCAGTACTTC. It encodes CASSLTGTAYEQYF. The variable domain in full, completed from reference TRBV5-1 and TRBJ2-7, reads KAGVTQTPRYLIKTRGQQVTLSCSPISGHRSVSWYQQTPGQGLQFLFEYFSETQRNKGNFPGRFSGRQFSNSRSEMNVSTLELGDSALYLCASSLTGTAYEQYFGPGTRLTVT.

J is TRBJ1-2 and V is TRBV12-3 or TRBV12-4; D is ambiguous. V lost 5 bases and J lost 4, with 20 bases in between. This CDR3 has 16 amino acids. CDR3 amino acids: CASSPLPGALLYGYTF. The CDR3 DNA is TGTGCCAGCAGTCCTCTTCCCGGCGCCCTTCTCTATGGCTACACCTTC.

J is TRBJ2-1 and V is TRBV7-9; 11 positions match TRBD2. The junction had 3 bases not matched to a gene; V was cut back by 0 bases and J by 5 bases. The CDR3 has 16 amino acids. CDR1 is SEHNR and CDR2 is FQNEAQ in the germline V gene (reference sequence). The CDR3 region is CASSLAASGGNNEQFF. In DNA form, the CDR3 reads TGTGCCAGCAGCTTAGCCGCTAGCGGGGGGAACAATGAGCAGTTCTTC. The whole variable domain, remainder taken from reference TRBV7-9 and TRBJ2-1, is DTGVSQNPRHKITKRGQNVTFRCDPISEHNRLYWYRQTLGQGPEFLTYFQNEAQLEKSRLLSDRFSAERPKGSFSTLEIQRTEQGDSAMYLCASSLAASGGNNEQFFGPGTRLTVL.

This clonotype has more than one count but fewer than ten. The rearrangement links TRBV6-6 to TRBJ1-1, with a weak D call TRBD1 (5 bases). The CDR3 is 12 residues long. V was pared by 4 bases and J by 11 bases, with 14 bases between. Germline loops: CDR1 MNHNY, CDR2 SVGAGI (reference sequence). The CDR3 is CASSSGHGGAFF. CDR3 in DNA: TGTGCCAGCAGTTCCGGACACGGTGGGGCTTTCTTT.